The 25 T cell receptor beta chains below were found in one sample sequenced in a study of blood T cells in healthy people across ages. A second PCR, run for about 7 to 12 cycles, used a sample-barcoded 5' primer plus a J-beta primer mix. TCRdb passed the 5' RACE reads through MiXCR, listing each CDR3 protein once. The repertoire holds 800,000 to 950,000 distinct CDR3 sequences, with roughly 29% as singletons. The same sample was also studied in work on T cells of mothers and their children.

Sequencing input: blood. These receptors were collected from a woman aged 40 to 55 in good health.

There are many counts of this clonotype. This rearrangement joins TRBV20-1 to TRBJ2-7, with D unclear. This CDR3 is built from 12 residues. The ends were cut back, 6 bases at V and 6 bases at J, with 15 bases in the middle. Per germline, CDR1 DFQATT and CDR2 SNEGSKA (reference sequence). Here the CDR3 DNA reads TGCAGTGCGGGCCATTCGGGTGTCGAGCAGTACTTC. Translating gives CSAGHSGVEQYF.

The V gene is TRBV25-1, the J gene TRBJ1-4; no clear D. V lost 3 bases and J 3 bases, leaving 11 bases between the germline ends. There are 15 residues in the CDR3. The germline CDR1 and CDR2 sequences are MGHDK and SYGVNS. In DNA, the CDR3 is TGTGCCAGCAGTGATACAAGGAGCCCTAATGAAAAACTGTTTTTT. This translates into CASSDTRSPNEKLFF.

Of note for this clonotype: Germline and junction disagree at one end, which may indicate a read error. The CDR3 sequence is CAGSLEIPYNEQFF. The CDR3 DNA follows: TGCGCCGGCAGCTTGGAAATACCCTACAATGAGCAGTTCTTC. The chain uses TRBV5-1 and TRBJ2-1, with D uncertain. The CDR3 has 14 amino acids. CDR1 is SGHRS, CDR2 YFSETQ, per germline.

Worth noting for this clonotype: A much larger clone lies a single base off, so this may be a read error. The J gene is TRBJ2-3, the V gene TRBV7-8, with TRBD2 matching over 13 bases. Germline values: CDR1 SGHVS, CDR2 FQNEAQ. The CDR3 length is 18 residues. Unmatched junction bases numbered 10, after V lost 2 bases and J lost 5 bases. The CDR3 reads CASSLNAGTSGVGDTQYF. In nucleotides, the CDR3 is TGTGCCAGCAGCTTAAATGCCGGGACTAGCGGGGTCGGAGATACGCAGTATTTT. The whole variable domain, remainder taken from reference TRBV7-8 and TRBJ2-3, is GAGVSQSPRYKVAKRGQDVALRCDPISGHVSLFWYQQALGQGPEFLTYFQNEAQLDKSGLPSDRFFAERPEGSVSTLKIQRTQQEDSAVYLCASSLNAGTSGVGDTQYFGPGTRLTVL.

The CDR3 region has the DNA TGTGGCAGTAGAAGGGACAGGGGAGAAGAGACCCAGTACTTC. Translation gives CGSRRDRGEETQYF. The chain links TRBV6-1 to TRBJ2-5; 10 bases are shared with TRBD1. The CDR3 totals 14 residues. Germline V gives CDR1 MNHNS, CDR2 SASEGT.

This clonotype was seen only a few times. The genes are TRBV20-1 and TRBJ1-1; D unresolved. CDR1 and CDR2 from the germline V gene are DFQATT and SNEGSKA (reference sequence). The CDR3 has 8 amino acids. V was cut by 5 bases and J by 13 bases, with 8 bases left in between. CDR3 coding DNA: TGCAGTGCTGACTTTGGTTTCTTT. This sequence encodes CSADFGFF.

A note on this clonotype: At one end the junction does not follow the germline gene, possibly because of a read error. The genes are TRBV6-5 and TRBJ2-1; a possible D gene is TRBD2 (5 bases). CDR3 length: 15 residues. Germline V lookup: CDR1 MNHEY, CDR2 SVGAGI. This chain's CDR3 is CAGSQDWSSYNEQFF. DNA for the CDR3: TGTGCCGGCAGCCAGGACTGGTCCTCCTACAATGAGCAGTTCTTC.

This clonotype appeared a few times. The CDR3 reads CASSQFGQGRTDTQYF. CDR3 in DNA: TGTGCCAGCAGCCAATTCGGACAGGGACGCACAGATACGCAGTATTTT. This chain joins TRBV3-1 and TRBJ2-3, with 8 bases aligning to TRBD1. The ends lost 2 bases at V and 1 base at J; junction bases unmatched: 5. CDR3 length: 16 amino acids. CDR1 LGHDT and CDR2 YNNKEL come from the germline V gene (reference sequence).

J is TRBJ2-4 and V is TRBV30; D might be TRBD2 (6 bases). TRBJ2-7 explains the end of the DNA better; the J call may be wrong. This CDR3 is built from 12 residues. Germline assignment: CDR1 GTSNPN and CDR2 SVGIG (reference sequence). The CDR3 region is CAWEGGVTEQYF. CDR3 nucleotides: TGTGCCTGGGAAGGCGGGGTAACCGAGCAGTACTTC.

CDR3 coding DNA: TGTGCCAGCAGCTTGAAACCAGACAGGGTCAGCACAGATACGCAGTATTTT. Translated: CASSLKPDRVSTDTQYF. The V call is TRBV7-3, the J call TRBJ2-3; 7 bases line up with TRBD1. The J segment lost 0 bases and the V segment lost 3 bases, leaving 9 bases of the junction unmatched. The CDR3 runs to 17 residues. Looked up from germline, CDR1 is SGHTA and CDR2 is FQGTGA.

The genes are TRBV5-1 and TRBJ2-6, with D perhaps TRBD1 (6 bases). Trimming cost V 4 bases and J 4 bases, with 12 bases left between them. CDR1 and CDR2 from the germline V gene are SGHRS and YFSETQ. The CDR3 runs 15 residues. This CDR3 is CASSDTGTGANVLTF. CDR3 nucleotides: TGCGCCAGCAGCGATACAGGGACGGGGGCCAACGTCCTGACTTTC.

The CDR3 DNA reads TGTGCCAGCAGCCGAGGACTAGCGGGGGAGCAGTTCTTC. This codes for CASSRGLAGEQFF. This rearrangement joins TRBV11-1 to TRBJ2-1, with TRBD2 matching over 12 bases. This CDR3 is built from 13 residues. The V gene end was trimmed by 5 bases and the J gene end by 10 bases; junction bases not matched to a gene: 3. Germline assignment: CDR1 SGHAT and CDR2 FQDESV (reference sequence).

This clonotype was counted ten times or more. J is TRBJ2-1 and V is TRBV7-2, with D maybe TRBD2 (7 bases). V lost 5 bases and J lost 4, with 15 bases in between. This CDR3 contains 15 residues. Germline V CDR1 and CDR2: SGHTA, FQGNSA. CDR3 coding DNA: TGTGCCAGCAGCCCCCGGCGGGGGCCGTACAATGAGCAGTTCTTC. As protein: CASSPRRGPYNEQFF.

This clonotype was seen at least ten times. The rearrangement uses TRBV6-1 and TRBJ2-5; D gene uncertain. V lost 1 base and J 1 base, leaving 4 bases between the germline ends. The CDR3 extends over 13 amino acids. Germline-derived CDR1 and CDR2 are MNHNS and SASEGT. The CDR3 DNA reads TGTGCCAGCAGTGAAGGGCCCCAAGAGACCCAGTACTTC. It specifies CASSEGPQETQYF.

This clonotype turned up a few times. V is TRBV7-2 and J is TRBJ2-1; D perhaps matches TRBD2 (5 bases). The V gene's germline CDR1 is SGHTA and CDR2 FQGNSA. Trimming took 4 bases from V and 5 from J, leaving 9 bases between them. The CDR3 extends over 13 amino acids. CDR3 sequence reads: CASSSRDNNEQFF. CDR3 coding DNA: TGTGCCAGCAGCTCACGGGATAACAATGAGCAGTTCTTC.

The chain recombines TRBV20-1 with TRBJ2-5; D not certain. This CDR3 has 11 residues. V was trimmed by 3 bases and J by 5 bases, leaving 7 bases between them. The V gene's germline CDR1 is DFQATT and CDR2 SNEGSKA (reference sequence). The CDR3 loop reads CSASLRETQYF. In nucleotides, the CDR3 is TGCAGTGCTAGCCTTCGGGAGACCCAGTACTTC.

This clonotype was found many times. This sequence joins TRBV5-1 and TRBJ2-7, with TRBD1 matching over 9 bases. With 0 bases clipped from V and 2 bases from J, the junction kept 3 bases outside the gene matches. The germline V gene encodes CDR1 SGHRS and CDR2 YFSETQ. CDR3 length: 15 amino acids. The DNA for the CDR3 is TGCGCCAGCAGCTTGGGGACAGGGGAGACCTACGAGCAGTACTTC. It encodes CASSLGTGETYEQYF.

The rearrangement uses TRBV15 and TRBJ2-3; 11 bases fit TRBD2. This CDR3 comprises 18 residues. V was clipped by 0 bases and J by 4 bases; unmatched bases: 9. The germline gives CDR1 LNHNV, CDR2 YYDKDF (reference sequence). DNA for the CDR3: TGTGCCACCAGCAGAGAGGGAGTACTAGCGGGGGACGCAGATACGCAGTATTTT. The encoded protein is CATSREGVLAGDADTQYF.

The table lists this clonotype with many counts. This chain links TRBV6-4 with TRBJ2-7; possible D gene TRBD2, 6 bases. Germline CDR1 reads MRHNA; CDR2 reads SNTAGT. Trimming removed 4 bases from V and 3 bases from J, with 16 bases in between. This CDR3 spans 15 amino acids. The CDR3 nucleotides are TGTGCCAGCAGTGCCCTCGGGGGTCCCGTCTACGAGCAGTACTTC. Its protein product is CASSALGGPVYEQYF.

The genes are TRBV10-2 and TRBJ2-6; D ambiguous. V was clipped by 4 bases and J by 1 base, with 8 bases between them. The CDR3 is made up of 15 amino acids. Germline CDR1 is WSHSY and CDR2 is SAAADI. CDR3 coding DNA: TGCGCCAGCAGTGTGAGTAGTTCTGGGGCCAACGTCCTGACTTTC. Translating it yields CASSVSSSGANVLTF.

This clonotype was detected only a few times. The V and J genes are TRBV2 and TRBJ1-1; the match to TRBD1 covers 7 bases. The germline V gene has CDR1 SNHLY and CDR2 FYNNEI. The V gene end was trimmed by 6 bases and the J gene end by 4 bases; junction bases not matched to a gene: 8. This CDR3 has 14 amino acids. This CDR3 is CASRGTGVVTEAFF. The CDR3 coding sequence is TGTGCCAGCAGGGGTACAGGGGTAGTCACTGAAGCTTTCTTT.

The rearrangement joins TRBV7-8 to TRBJ2-3; 8 nucleotides align to TRBD2. The CDR3 runs to 15 residues. V lost 4 bases and J lost 0; bases outside the gene matches: 3. CDR1 is SGHVS, CDR2 FQNEAQ, per germline. The CDR3 loop is CASSYSGKSTDTQYF. The CDR3 DNA reads as TGTGCCAGCAGCTATAGCGGGAAGAGCACAGATACGCAGTATTTT.

This clonotype has at least ten counts. As DNA, the CDR3 is TGTGCCAGCAGTTTCTCTGGGGGCGGCTATGGCTACACCTTC. Protein product: CASSFSGGGYGYTF. This rearrangement joins TRBV12-3 or TRBV12-4 to TRBJ1-2; D perhaps matches TRBD1 (6 bases). The V and J ends lost 3 bases and 4 bases respectively, with 12 bases between them. CDR3 size: 14 residues.

This clonotype was observed a few times. A much larger clone lies one base from this, so it may be a read error. This chain links TRBV24-1 with TRBJ2-1; 9 nucleotides agree with TRBD1. The CDR3 sequence is 15 residues long. Germline V CDR1 and CDR2: KGHDR, SFDVKD. For the CDR3, the DNA is TGTGCCGCCAGTGATTTGGGGGGACAGGGCAATGAGCAGTTCTTC. Protein product: CAASDLGGQGNEQFF.

A word on this clonotype: This may be a read error, as it is one base from a much larger clone. The J gene is TRBJ1-4, the V gene TRBV7-9, with unresolved D. Trimming left V 4 bases short and J 8 bases short, with 14 bases between. CDR3 length equals 14 residues. CDR1 SEHNR and CDR2 FQNEAQ come from the germline V gene (reference sequence). The CDR3 is CASSSGGRQEKLFF. CDR3 DNA: TGTGCCAGCAGCTCGGGAGGGCGGCAGGAAAAACTGTTTTTT.